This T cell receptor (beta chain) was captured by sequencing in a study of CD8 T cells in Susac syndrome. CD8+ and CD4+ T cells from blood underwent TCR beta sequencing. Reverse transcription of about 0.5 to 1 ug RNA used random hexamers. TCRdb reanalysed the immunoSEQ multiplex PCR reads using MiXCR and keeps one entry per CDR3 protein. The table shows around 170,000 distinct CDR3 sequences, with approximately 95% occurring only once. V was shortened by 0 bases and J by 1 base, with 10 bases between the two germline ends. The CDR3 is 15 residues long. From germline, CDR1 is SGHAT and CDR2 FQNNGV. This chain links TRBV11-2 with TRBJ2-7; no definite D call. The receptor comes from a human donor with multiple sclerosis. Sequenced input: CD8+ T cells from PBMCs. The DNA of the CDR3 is TGTGCCAGCAGCTTAGAGTTTGGACCGTCCTACGAGCAGTACTTC. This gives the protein CASSLEFGPSYEQYF.